The TCR beta chain described here comes from a study of blood T cell repertoires in COVID-19. After removal of 5 bases from V and 6 bases from J, the junction contained 7 bases not matched to a gene. This CDR3 has 13 amino acids. Per the germline V gene, CDR1 is LNHDA and CDR2 is SQIVND (reference sequence). TCRdb keeps only in-frame clones here, not all; method: immunoSEQ multiplex PCR. The data hold approximately 97,000 clones, with 70% to 90% observed a single time. The chain uses TRBV19 and TRBJ2-7; 7 positions match TRBD1. Sequences were obtained from peripheral blood. The clonotype was recovered from a human donor in a cohort sampled during active COVID-19. The CDR3 is CASSPLQGTEQYF. The CDR3, as DNA: TGTGCCAGTAGTCCGTTACAGGGGACCGAGCAGTACTTC.